A selection of T cell receptor beta chains follows, all from one sample in a study of shared clonotypes between healthy human individuals. Data came from immunoSEQ multiplex PCR; TCRdb stores just in-frame clones and leaves some out. Of over a million clones in the sample, roughly 70% were seen once. Sequencing was done on a sample of memory CD4+ T cells sorted from blood. These receptors all come from a man aged 18 to 30 in good health. Each CDR3 is given with its conserved first and last residue. Each record gives: V gene, clone size, J gene, D gene, CDR3 length, CDR3 protein, CDR3 DNA. The D gene is left open where the match is weak. Expanded clones get a size class; other rows say once, few or many, or leave the size out.

TRBV7-2	many	TRBJ1-1	-	14	CASSMTTLNTEAFF	TGTGCCAGCAGCATGACGACCCTGAACACTGAAGCTTTCTTT
TRBV11-3	-	TRBJ2-3	-	16	CASSLAWNRGTDTQYF	TGTGCCAGCAGCTTAGCTTGGAACAGGGGCACAGATACGCAGTATTTT
TRBV6-5	-	TRBJ2-5	-	12	CASSSVGQTQYF	TGTGCCAGCAGTTCCGTGGGTCAGACCCAGTACTTC
TRBV6-1	-	TRBJ1-1	TRBD1	13	CASSGQGIGEAFF	TGTGCCAGCAGCGGACAGGGGATCGGAGAAGCTTTCTTT
TRBV19	-	TRBJ1-5	-	15	CASSYSGQGNQPQHF	TGTGCCAGTAGCTATTCGGGGCAGGGCAATCAGCCCCAGCATTTT
TRBV7-9	many	TRBJ1-1	-	12	CASSRQNTEAFF	TGTGCCAGCAGCCGACAGAACACTGAAGCTTTCTTT
TRBV2	-	TRBJ1-6	-	16	CASSQRTRPVNSPLHF	TGTGCCAGCAGCCAAAGGACAAGACCAGTCAATTCACCCCTCCACTTT
TRBV5-6	-	TRBJ1-1	-	15	CASSLYQPLNTEAFF	TGTGCCAGCAGCTTGTATCAACCGCTGAACACTGAAGCTTTCTTT
TRBV21-1	-	TRBJ1-6	-	14	CASSNRQNNSPLHF	TGTGCCAGCAGCAATCGACAAAATAATTCACCCCTCCACTTT
TRBV4-1	-	TRBJ1-2	-	14	CASSQDTGNYGYTF	TGCGCCAGCAGCCAAGATACAGGGAACTATGGCTACACCTTC
TRBV7-2	-	TRBJ2-2	TRBD1	17	CASSPPPGTGSAGELFF	TGTGCCAGCAGCCCCCCGCCCGGGACAGGGAGTGCCGGGGAGCTGTTTTTT
TRBV7-9	-	TRBJ1-4	-	14	CASSSQGGDEKLFF	TGTGCCAGCAGCTCCCAAGGGGGTGATGAAAAACTGTTTTTT
TRBV5-1	-	TRBJ2-1	-	14	CASSLGGLAAEQFF	TGCGCCAGCAGCTTGGGGGGCCTAGCTGCTGAGCAGTTCTTC
TRBV10-3	-	TRBJ2-7	-	14	CAISELGPYYEQYF	TGTGCCATCAGTGAGCTAGGGCCATACTACGAGCAGTACTTC
TRBV6-1	many	TRBJ2-1	TRBD2	14	CASSDPSGGNEQFF	TGTGCCAGCAGTGATCCGTCGGGGGGAAATGAGCAGTTCTTC
TRBV6-1	-	TRBJ1-2	-	13	CASSQYQDYGYTF	TGTGCCAGCAGTCAATACCAGGACTATGGCTACACCTTC
TRBV18	-	TRBJ1-1	TRBD1	13	CASSSGTDTEAFF	TGTGCCAGCTCCTCTGGGACAGACACTGAAGCTTTCTTT
TRBV10-3	-	TRBJ2-7	-	11	CAIMASYEQYF	TGTGCCATCATGGCCTCCTACGAGCAGTACTTC
TRBV9	once	TRBJ1-3	-	13	CASAPLSGNTIYF	TGTGCCAGCGCCCCCCTCTCTGGAAACACCATATATTTT
TRBV7-9	-	TRBJ1-4	-	15	CASSLALRGNEKLFF	TGTGCCAGCAGCTTAGCGCTGCGGGGTAATGAAAAACTGTTTTTT
TRBV7-9	-	TRBJ2-2	-	14	CASSWGVDTGELFF	TGTGCCAGCAGCTGGGGTGTAGACACCGGGGAGCTGTTTTTT
TRBV2	-	TRBJ2-7	TRBD1	16	CASSEGQGAPSDEQYF	TGTGCCAGCAGTGAGGGGCAGGGGGCGCCTTCGGACGAGCAGTACTTC
TRBV7-7	-	TRBJ1-1	TRBD1	13	CASSYRGGTEAFF	TGTGCTAGCAGCTACAGGGGGGGTACTGAAGCTTTCTTT
TRBV20-1	many	TRBJ2-1	TRBD1	11	CSARGQGLRFF	TGCAGTGCGAGGGGACAGGGTTTAAGGTTCTTC
TRBV6-1	-	TRBJ2-7	-	14	CASSEPGTAYEQYF	TGTGCCAGCAGTGAACCAGGTACAGCCTACGAGCAGTACTTC
TRBV18	few	TRBJ2-5	-	14	CASSPPIGRETQYF	TGTGCCAGCTCACCACCGATCGGGCGGGAGACCCAGTACTTC
TRBV4-2	-	TRBJ2-3	-	16	CASSQDTGEGADTQYF	TGTGCCAGCAGCCAAGATACAGGAGAGGGTGCAGATACGCAGTATTTT
TRBV9	few	TRBJ1-5	TRBD1	13	CASSVEGAQPQHF	TGTGCCAGCAGCGTAGAGGGGGCCCAGCCCCAGCATTTT
TRBV19	-	TRBJ2-1	-	15	CASSPAAGWYNEQFF	TGTGCCAGTAGCCCCGCGGCAGGGTGGTACAATGAGCAGTTCTTC
TRBV7-2	-	TRBJ1-1	-	14	CASSLLTANTEAFF	TGTGCCAGCAGCCTCCTGACAGCTAACACTGAAGCTTTCTTT
TRBV6-6	-	TRBJ1-6	-	14	CASTSRGRDSPLHF	TGTGCCAGCACCTCACGGGGGCGGGATTCACCCCTCCACTTT
TRBV6-5	many	TRBJ1-2	TRBD1	15	CASTDPGQGHYGYTF	TGTGCCAGCACAGATCCGGGACAGGGCCACTATGGCTACACCTTC
TRBV7-6	-	TRBJ2-3	TRBD2	13	CASSLMSSGAQYF	TGTGCCAGCAGCTTAATGTCTAGCGGGGCGCAGTATTTT
TRBV7-6	-	TRBJ1-3	TRBD1	16	CASSLVQGDGGNTIYF	TGTGCCAGCAGCTTAGTTCAGGGGGACGGTGGAAACACCATATATTTT
TRBV2	-	TRBJ1-5	-	15	CASKEGNLGNQPQHF	TGTGCCAGCAAGGAAGGGAACCTAGGGAATCAGCCCCAGCATTTT
TRBV9	-	TRBJ2-2	-	15	CASSVRGMDTGELFF	TGTGCCAGCAGCGTAAGGGGGATGGACACCGGGGAGCTGTTTTTT
TRBV28	-	TRBJ2-7	-	10	CASSNYEQYF	TGTGCCAGCAGTAACTACGAGCAGTACTTC
TRBV29-1	-	TRBJ2-5	TRBD1	14	CSVRTGGAGETQYF	TGCAGCGTTCGGACAGGGGGCGCGGGCGAGACCCAGTACTTC
TRBV29-1	-	TRBJ2-2	-	13	CSAEVQAFGELFF	TGCAGCGCCGAGGTGCAGGCTTTCGGGGAGCTGTTTTTT
TRBV5-4	-	TRBJ2-7	TRBD2	14	CASSPAPSGYEQYF	TGTGCCAGCAGCCCGGCCCCTAGCGGATACGAGCAGTACTTC
TRBV27	-	TRBJ1-6	-	15	CASSLFRLGNSPLHF	TGTGCCAGCAGTTTATTTAGACTTGGGAATTCACCCCTCCACTTT
TRBV10-3	-	TRBJ1-2	TRBD1	15	CAISESPSGGWGYTF	TGTGCCATCAGTGAGTCCCCTTCAGGGGGCTGGGGCTACACCTTC
TRBV18	-	TRBJ2-7	-	15	CASSPQGLGNYEQYF	TGTGCCAGCTCACCGCAGGGCCTCGGGAACTACGAGCAGTACTTC
TRBV5-8	-	TRBJ1-5	-	14	CASSLPGVSQPQHF	TGTGCCAGCAGCTTGCCAGGTGTCAGTCAGCCCCAGCATTTT
TRBV19	-	TRBJ1-4	-	15	CASSARGGSEGKLFF	TGTGCCAGTAGTGCACGGGGAGGCTCCGAAGGAAAACTGTTTTTT
TRBV7-2	-	TRBJ2-7	TRBD2	15	CASSLKAGLPYEQYF	TGTGCCAGCAGCCTTAAAGCGGGACTTCCCTACGAGCAGTACTTC
TRBV7-2	once	TRBJ2-2	-	14	CASSLRRDPGELFF	TGTGCCAGCAGCTTACGCAGGGACCCCGGGGAGCTGTTTTTT
TRBV30	-	TRBJ2-1	-	13	CAWRKGSTNEQFF	TGTGCCTGGAGGAAGGGGTCCACTAATGAGCAGTTCTTC
TRBV5-6	-	TRBJ2-5	-	13	CASSLEGLETQYF	TGTGCCAGCAGCTTGGAAGGGCTCGAGACCCAGTACTTC